Shown below are 20 T cell receptor beta chains from a single sample sequenced in a study of T-cell reconstitution after alpha-beta-depleted transplantation in children. A TCRbeta library incorporating unique molecular identifiers was prepared. From the PCR reads, TCRdb called clonotypes with MiXCR, one entry per CDR3 protein. Found here are over 550,000 distinct CDR3 sequences, under 12% of them singletons; the top ten hold around 4%. This sample comprised PBMCs from the stem cell graft donor, obtained from the stem cell graft. The receptors come from a human donor who donated a stem cell graft to a child with acute myeloid leukemia.

Regarding this clonotype: The final CDR3 position lacks the conserved phenylalanine or tryptophan, pointing to a likely read error. V and J are TRBV4-2 and TRBJ2-5; D is ambiguous. The germline gives CDR1 LGHNA, CDR2 YNFKEQ. The CDR3 is 14 residues long. V was clipped by 1 base and J by 2 bases, with 8 bases between them. DNA for the CDR3: TGTGCCAGCAGCCAAGTTCGGCAGCAAGAGACCCAGTACTGC. It encodes CASSQVRQQETQYC.

This clonotype showed up many times. The genes are TRBV27 and TRBJ2-7; D might be TRBD1 or TRBD2, each matching 5 bases. V lost 6 bases to trimming and J lost 6 bases, with 12 bases between them. Germline CDR1 MNHEY, CDR2 SMNVEV (reference sequence). This CDR3 spans 12 amino acids. The CDR3 sequence: CASRTPGREQYF. The CDR3 DNA reads as TGTGCCAGCAGGACGCCGGGGCGCGAGCAGTACTTC.

The chain links TRBV20-1 to TRBJ2-2; TRBD2 matches at 10 bases. Germline V gene sequence: CDR1 DFQATT, CDR2 SNEGSKA (reference sequence). The trim removed 6 bases at V and 3 bases at J, leaving 7 bases unmatched. The CDR3 covers 15 residues. CDR3 residues: CSAPGTSVDTGELFF. The CDR3 DNA follows: TGCAGTGCGCCCGGGACTAGCGTCGACACCGGGGAGCTGTTTTTT.

This clonotype occurred a few times. The chain carries TRBV11-2 and TRBJ2-6, with D possibly being TRBD1 (5 bases). Looked up from germline, CDR1 is SGHAT and CDR2 is FQNNGV. The CDR3 covers 14 residues. Trimming pared 5 bases from V and 4 bases from J, leaving 9 bases between. For the CDR3, the DNA is TGTGCCAGCAGCCCAGGGATAGGGGCCAACGTCCTGACTTTC. As protein: CASSPGIGANVLTF.

Comments on this clonotype: This may stem from a read error, because a much larger clone lies one nucleotide away. The V call is TRBV7-2, the J call TRBJ2-5; D call uncertain. CDR3 length equals 14 residues. The germline CDR1 and CDR2 sequences are SGHTA and FQGNSA. The chain's CDR3 is CATSLDPGQETQYF. The CDR3 bases are TGTGCCACCAGCTTAGATCCAGGCCAAGAGACCCAGTACTTC.

This clonotype came up a few times. The chain couples TRBV7-8 to TRBJ2-4; TRBD2 is a possible D gene (6 bases). The CDR3 length is 14 residues. CDR1 SGHVS and CDR2 FQNEAQ come from the germline V gene. V was shortened by 1 base and J by 7 bases, with 11 bases between the two germline ends. CDR3 sequence reads: CASSLVGGRNIQYF. The CDR3 DNA reads as TGTGCCAGCAGCTTAGTGGGAGGTCGGAACATTCAGTACTTC.

The J gene is TRBJ2-7, the V gene TRBV20-1, with a possible D match to TRBD2 (6 bases). The CDR3 covers 13 residues. V dropped 5 bases and J dropped 6 bases, with 17 bases sitting between them. Germline V gene lookup returns CDR1 DFQATT and CDR2 SNEGSKA (reference sequence). The CDR3 protein is CSAFRLGRPEQYF. For the CDR3, the DNA is TGCAGTGCTTTCAGACTAGGTCGGCCCGAGCAGTACTTC.

This chain connects TRBV20-1 to TRBJ2-3; 8 bases are a match to TRBD1. Germline-derived CDR1 and CDR2 are DFQATT and SNEGSKA (reference sequence). CDR3 size: 14 residues. V was clipped by 2 bases and J by 2 bases; unmatched bases: 3. CDR3 sequence reads: CSARQDRVTDTQYF. The CDR3 DNA sequence: TGCAGTGCTAGACAGGACAGGGTCACAGATACGCAGTATTTT.

This clonotype appeared a few times. The genes are TRBV10-3 and TRBJ2-7; no reliable D call. The CDR3 contains 12 residues. The germline V gene encodes CDR1 ENHRY and CDR2 SYGVKD. Trimming took 6 bases from V and 5 from J, leaving 11 bases between them. The CDR3 reads CAIRGYTDEQYF. Here the CDR3 DNA reads TGTGCCATCAGGGGGTACACCGACGAGCAGTACTTC.

This clonotype has only a few counts. The chain links TRBV20-1 to TRBJ2-1, with D hard to call. The CDR3 covers 13 residues. With 4 bases removed from V and 8 bases from J, the gap between germline ends came to 15 bases. CDR1 DFQATT and CDR2 SNEGSKA come from the germline V gene (reference sequence). CDR3 sequence: CSATWTLVDEQFF. CDR3 DNA: TGCAGTGCTACCTGGACCCTAGTCGATGAGCAGTTCTTC.

CDR3 in DNA: TGCGCCAGCAGCCCCGTGGTGCGGCAGCAAGAGACCCAGTACTTC. Translating gives CASSPVVRQQETQYF. The gene calls are TRBV5-1 and TRBJ2-5; D ambiguous. The V and J ends lost 4 bases and 2 bases respectively, with 15 bases between them. Per the germline V gene, CDR1 is SGHRS and CDR2 is YFSETQ. The CDR3 runs to 15 residues. The whole variable domain, filled in from reference TRBV5-1 and TRBJ2-5, reads KAGVTQTPRYLIKTRGQQVTLSCSPISGHRSVSWYQQTPGQGLQFLFEYFSETQRNKGNFPGRFSGRQFSNSRSEMNVSTLELGDSALYLCASSPVVRQQETQYFGPGTRLLVL.

As DNA, the CDR3 is TGTGCCAGCAGCTCTAGCGGGAGTGGAGACCGAGATACGCAGTATTTT. It codes for CASSSSGSGDRDTQYF. The V and J genes are TRBV28 and TRBJ2-3, with TRBD2 matching 10 bases. After removal of 6 bases from V and 5 bases from J, the junction contained 11 bases not matched to a gene. CDR1 MDHEN and CDR2 SYDVKM come from the germline V gene. The CDR3 length is 16 residues.

This sequence joins TRBV7-2 and TRBJ2-1; D call uncertain. The CDR3 has 11 residues. Trimming took off 4 bases at V and 8 bases at J, with 6 bases between the two ends. Germline lookup yields CDR1 SGHTA and CDR2 FQGNSA. CDR3 amino acids: CASSYADEQFF. In DNA, the CDR3 is TGTGCCAGCAGCTACGCCGATGAGCAGTTCTTC.

In the case of this clonotype: Because it lacks the conserved phenylalanine or tryptophan at the end, this CDR3 is likely a read error. This sequence joins TRBV9 and TRBJ1-1, with D perhaps matching TRBD1 (6 bases). Germline V lookup: CDR1 SGDLS, CDR2 YYNGEE. This CDR3 is built from 15 residues. Trimming cost V 1 base and J 4 bases, with 14 bases left between them. This chain's CDR3 is CASSVSAEGGTEAFS. Here the CDR3 DNA reads TGTGCCAGCAGCGTAAGTGCCGAGGGGGGCACTGAAGCTTTCTCT.

The rearrangement uses TRBV5-5 and TRBJ2-1, with D perhaps TRBD2 (6 bases). CDR1 and CDR2 (germline): SGHKS, YYEKEE (reference sequence). Trimming removed 4 bases at V and 7 bases at J, with 15 bases between. This CDR3 spans 14 amino acids. This CDR3 is CASSRRDPRNEQFF. CDR3 bases: TGTGCCAGCAGCCGGCGGGACCCCAGGAATGAGCAGTTCTTC.

In its sample, this clonotype was seen many times. The chain recombines TRBV9 with TRBJ1-1; no reliable D call. V was shortened by 4 bases and J by 4 bases, with 11 bases between the two germline ends. Germline V gene data show CDR1 as SGDLS and CDR2 as YYNGEE. This CDR3 is 13 amino acids long. The CDR3 nucleotides are TGTGCCAGCAGCCGAAAGGCTCGCACTGAAGCTTTCTTT. This encodes CASSRKARTEAFF.

The J gene is TRBJ1-2, the V gene TRBV9; 7 nucleotides agree with TRBD1. CDR1 SGDLS and CDR2 YYNGEE come from the germline V gene. The CDR3 consists of 14 residues. V lost 3 bases to trimming and J lost 4 bases; unmatched junction nucleotides: 6. CDR3 in DNA: TGTGCCAGCAGCGGGGGGACAGAGAGCTATGGCTACACCTTC. Amino acid sequence: CASSGGTESYGYTF.

The chain links TRBV14 to TRBJ2-1; D remains unclear. CDR1 is SGHDN and CDR2 is FVKESK in the germline V gene. Trimming stripped 0 bases from V and 5 bases from J, with 17 bases between. This CDR3 is 17 amino acids long. The CDR3 bases are TGTGCCAGCAGCCAAGATCGGTCTCTCGGGCTGAACAATGAGCAGTTCTTC. It is translated as CASSQDRSLGLNNEQFF.

The chain joins TRBV20-1 to TRBJ2-1; tentatively, D is TRBD2 (6 bases). CDR3 length: 16 residues. Germline V CDR1 and CDR2: DFQATT, SNEGSKA (reference sequence). The V end was cut by 4 bases, the J end by 1 base, with 17 bases between. The CDR3 loop reads CSAKVRLASSYNEQFF. The CDR3 DNA follows: TGCAGTGCTAAGGTCCGCCTAGCGAGTTCCTACAATGAGCAGTTCTTC.

This clonotype was seen many times. The rearrangement joins TRBV6-5 to TRBJ1-3; perhaps TRBD1 as D (5 bases). Trimming left V 6 bases short and J 3 bases short, with 15 bases between. Germline CDR1 is MNHEY and CDR2 is SVGAGI. CDR3 length: 15 amino acids. The CDR3 coding sequence is TGTGCCAGCAGCCAACGGGGGGGAAGTGGAAACACCATATATTTT. Translated: CASSQRGGSGNTIYF.